This T cell receptor beta chain appears in the sequencing data of a study of spatial heterogeneity in lung cancer. About the study: In tumor regions, TCR transcript counts tracked strongly with a T cell module score from matched bulk RNA-seq. Study-level results: Within tumors, counts of expanded alpha and beta TCRs tracked tumor mutation counts. Alpha chain coverage of tumor T cells was estimated at around 7%, and beta chain coverage at approximately 13%.

The time point denotes: sample taken at primary tumor resection. A unique molecular identifier was attached to every TCR cDNA molecule. TCRdb ran MiXCR on the 5' RACE reads and lists one entry per CDR3 protein. The table shows around 9,300 distinct CDR3 sequences, with roughly half occurring only once. For this clonotype: What it binds is not known.

Germline lookup yields CDR1 SEHNR and CDR2 FQNEAQ (reference sequence). The CDR3 runs to 14 residues. Trimming pared 2 bases from V and 2 bases from J, leaving 7 bases between. This receptor was identified in a female donor with early-stage non-small cell lung cancer. The chain employs TRBV7-9 and TRBJ1-3; no reliable D call. Material: lung tumor tissue, obtained at surgery. CDR3 sequence (DNA): TGTGCCAGCAGCTTAACGGGAACTGGAAACACCATATATTTT. Its translation is CASSLTGTGNTIYF.